The next 22 T cell receptor beta chains were all read from a single sample in a study of T cells in Graves' hyperthyroidism and ophthalmopathy. TCR beta CDR3 regions were amplified from RNA. During a first-round RT-PCR of the TCR CDR3, the HTBI primer set was used. TCRdb passed the multiplex PCR reads through MiXCR, listing each CDR3 protein once. This sample yields fewer than 400,000 distinct CDR3 sequences, of which less than 20% are seen a single time; 25% to 35% belongs to the top ten. Sequenced sample: blood. These receptors were collected from a woman between 18 and 29 years old with Graves' hyperthyroidism that later progressed to Graves' ophthalmopathy.

Ten or more counts support this clonotype. This chain connects TRBV5-1 to TRBJ2-3; D perhaps matches TRBD1 (5 bases). The ends were cut back, 0 bases at V and 2 bases at J, with 10 bases in the middle. Germline V gene data show CDR1 as SGHRS and CDR2 as YFSETQ. This CDR3 is 15 amino acids long. The CDR3 here is CASSLEGHLTDTQYF. DNA for the CDR3: TGCGCCAGCAGCTTGGAAGGACATCTCACAGATACGCAGTATTTT. Supplemented by reference TRBV5-1 and TRBJ2-3, the full variable domain reads KAGVTQTPRYLIKTRGQQVTLSCSPISGHRSVSWYQQTPGQGLQFLFEYFSETQRNKGNFPGRFSGRQFSNSRSEMNVSTLELGDSALYLCASSLEGHLTDTQYFGPGTRLTVL.

This clonotype was detected a few times. This sequence joins TRBV6-6 and TRBJ2-7, with TRBD2 matching over 10 bases. This CDR3 has 17 residues. Trimming at V came to 0 bases and at J to 5 bases, leaving 10 bases not matched to a gene. Germline-derived CDR1 and CDR2 are MNHNY and SVGAGI (reference sequence). DNA for the CDR3: TGTGCCAGCAGTTACTCGTGGAGCGCTAGCGGGAGACACGAGCAGTACTTC. Translation gives CASSYSWSASGRHEQYF.

There are many counts of this clonotype. The chain uses TRBV11-1 and TRBJ2-1; perhaps TRBD1 as D (5 bases). CDR3 length: 16 residues. Germline values: CDR1 SGHAT, CDR2 FQDESV (reference sequence). V lost 2 bases and J 4 bases, leaving 15 bases between the germline ends. This CDR3 is CASSLNRRAEYNEQFF. CDR3 DNA sequence: TGTGCCAGCAGCTTAAATCGCAGGGCGGAATACAATGAGCAGTTCTTC.

With regard to this clonotype: This may be a read error, as it is one base from a much larger clone. This chain joins TRBV5-1 and TRBJ2-5, with 9 bases lining up with TRBD2. V lost 4 bases to trimming and J lost 7 bases; unmatched junction nucleotides: 14. CDR3 length equals 16 residues. Germline CDR1 is SGHRS and CDR2 is YFSETQ. This chain's CDR3 is CASSTGLAGSSGTQYF. CDR3 bases: TGCGCCAGCAGCACAGGTCTAGCGGGAAGCTCAGGGACCCAGTACTTC.

This clonotype was detected ten times or more. This sequence joins TRBV6-2 or TRBV6-3 and TRBJ1-1; D unclear. The CDR3 is 14 residues long. Germline CDR1 is MNHEY and CDR2 is SVGEGT. V lost 5 bases and J 5 bases, leaving 15 bases between the germline ends. As DNA, the CDR3 is TGTGCCAGCAGTCCAGGCAGGATCCCAACTGAAGCTTTCTTT. Its protein product is CASSPGRIPTEAFF.

This clonotype was observed many times. The chain has TRBV28 and TRBJ2-1, with a possible D match to TRBD2 (6 bases). Germline CDR1 MDHEN, CDR2 SYDVKM. There are 16 residues in the CDR3. Trimming shortened V by 6 bases and J by 5 bases, and 20 bases separated the two germline ends. The CDR3 bases are TGTGCCAGCAGCTCCCCTGCTGCGGGACCCCACAATGAGCAGTTCTTC. Its translation: CASSSPAAGPHNEQFF.

There are a few counts of this clonotype. The chain couples TRBV4-2 to TRBJ2-7, with D perhaps given as TRBD1 or TRBD2 (5 bases each). In germline, CDR1 is LGHNA, CDR2 YNFKEQ. Trimming took off 4 bases at V and 1 base at J, with 11 bases between the two ends. The CDR3 is 14 amino acids. For the CDR3, the DNA is TGTGCCAGCAGCCTCGGGGCTACATCCTACGAGCAGTACTTC. Its protein product is CASSLGATSYEQYF.

Only a few counts were recorded for this clonotype. The CDR3 loop is CASSRQGMYEQYF. Here the CDR3 DNA reads TGTGCCAGCAGCCGACAGGGGATGTACGAGCAGTACTTC. The V and J genes are TRBV9 and TRBJ2-7, with TRBD1 identical over 8 bases. CDR3 length: 13 amino acids. Germline-derived CDR1 and CDR2 are SGDLS and YYNGEE. V shed 4 bases and J 4 bases; nucleotides not matched to a gene: 4.

This clonotype was observed a handful of times. One end of the junction fails to match germline, which may point to a read error. The chain recombines TRBV6-1 with TRBJ2-1; 10 positions agree with TRBD2. CDR3 size: 15 residues. CDR1 and CDR2 (germline): MNHNS, SASEGT. This CDR3 is CASSVGTSDYNGQFF. The CDR3 DNA sequence: TGTGCCAGCAGTGTGGGGACTAGCGACTACAATGGGCAGTTCTTC.

The table lists this clonotype with many counts. The chain has TRBV7-9 and TRBJ2-3; possibly TRBD2 for D (5 bases). The CDR3 extends over 16 amino acids. Germline V gives CDR1 SEHNR, CDR2 FQNEAQ (reference sequence). Trimming cost V 5 bases and J 0 bases, with 15 bases left between them. DNA of the CDR3: TGTGCCAGCAGCCCTAGGGCTAGCTACAGCACAGATACGCAGTATTTT. This encodes CASSPRASYSTDTQYF. The full variable domain, with the rest looked up from reference TRBV7-9 and TRBJ2-3, is DTGVSQNPRHKITKRGQNVTFRCDPISEHNRLYWYRQTLGQGPEFLTYFQNEAQLEKSRLLSDRFSAERPKGSFSTLEIQRTEQGDSAMYLCASSPRASYSTDTQYFGPGTRLTVL.

This clonotype was seen more than once but under ten times. The rearrangement links TRBV20-1 to TRBJ2-7; D not certain. There are 12 residues in the CDR3. Per germline, CDR1 DFQATT and CDR2 SNEGSKA (reference sequence). V was cut by 5 bases and J by 1 base, with 9 bases left in between. The CDR3 coding sequence is TGCAGTGCTGCAACAGCATCCTACGAGCAGTACTTC. Its protein is CSAATASYEQYF.

The chain has TRBV25-1 and TRBJ2-7; TRBD2 might be the D (5 bases). Germline CDR1 reads MGHDK; CDR2 reads SYGVNS. This CDR3 contains 15 residues. The V end lost 2 bases, the J end lost 2 bases, and 13 bases lay between the germline ends. The chain's CDR3 is CASSEEGRETYEQYF. The DNA of the CDR3 is TGTGCCAGCAGTGAAGAAGGACGGGAAACCTACGAGCAGTACTTC.

In this sample, this clonotype turned up many times. The CDR3 spells CASSLVVQTGTGELFF. CDR3 bases: TGCGCCAGCAGCTTGGTTGTCCAGACAGGGACCGGGGAGCTGTTTTTT. The V call is TRBV5-1, the J call TRBJ2-2; 7 bases are a match to TRBD1. Trimming at V came to 0 bases and at J to 5 bases, leaving 7 bases not matched to a gene. Germline V gene data show CDR1 as SGHRS and CDR2 as YFSETQ. The CDR3 contains 16 residues. Full variable domain (rest looked up from reference TRBV5-1 and TRBJ2-2): KAGVTQTPRYLIKTRGQQVTLSCSPISGHRSVSWYQQTPGQGLQFLFEYFSETQRNKGNFPGRFSGRQFSNSRSEMNVSTLELGDSALYLCASSLVVQTGTGELFFGEGSRLTVL.

J is TRBJ2-3 and V is TRBV9; 14 nucleotides match TRBD2. This CDR3 is built from 17 residues. With V trimmed by 3 bases and J by 0 bases, 3 bases remained unmatched. Germline CDR1 and CDR2: SGDLS and YYNGEE. The CDR3 here is CASSAGTSGGSTDTQYF. Here the CDR3 DNA reads TGTGCCAGCAGCGCCGGGACTAGCGGGGGTAGCACAGATACGCAGTATTTT.

V usage is TRBV10-3 and J usage is TRBJ1-2; D gene uncertain. Germline V lookup: CDR1 ENHRY, CDR2 SYGVKD. V shed 4 bases and J shed 8 bases, with 11 bases lying between them. The CDR3 is made up of 12 amino acids. CDR3 sequence (DNA): TGTGCCATCAGTGGTTCTTCGGACGGCTACACCTTC. This codes for CAISGSSDGYTF.

In this sample, this clonotype turned up many times. The V call is TRBV6-1, the J call TRBJ2-7; 7 positions match TRBD1. The V segment lost 1 base and the J segment 0 bases; nucleotides outside the gene matches: 3. The germline gives CDR1 MNHNS, CDR2 SASEGT. The CDR3 runs 15 residues. CDR3 loop: CASSEEAGGSYEQYF. The CDR3 DNA follows: TGTGCCAGCAGTGAAGAAGCAGGGGGCTCCTACGAGCAGTACTTC.

This clonotype was counted many times. The chain has TRBV12-3 or TRBV12-4 and TRBJ2-1; D remains ambiguous. The V and J ends lost 7 bases and 4 bases respectively, with 5 bases between them. This CDR3 has 11 amino acids. This CDR3 is CASTSYNEQFF. CDR3 DNA: TGTGCCAGCACGTCATACAATGAGCAGTTCTTC.

A note on this clonotype: Relative to the germline gene, one junction end is altered; a read error may explain this. This chain connects TRBV6-1 to TRBJ2-3; tentatively, D is TRBD2 (6 bases). Germline loops: CDR1 MNHNS, CDR2 SASEGT. The CDR3 runs 13 residues. The CDR3 loop reads CSSGNSGPDTQYF. In DNA form, the CDR3 reads TGTTCCAGCGGTAATAGCGGACCAGATACGCAGTATTTT.

This clonotype was recorded many times. The CDR3 coding sequence is TGTGCCAGCCTGACATTCCAGGGAGGGTTAGCTCCGTACGAGCAGTACTTC. Amino acid sequence: CASLTFQGGLAPYEQYF. The gene calls are TRBV6-2 or TRBV6-3 and TRBJ2-7; 7 nucleotides agree with TRBD2. From germline, CDR1 is MNHEY and CDR2 SVGEGT. This CDR3 has 17 residues. The V and J ends lost 8 bases and 4 bases, in that order; junction bases with no gene match: 20.

This clonotype was seen a few times. The chain recombines TRBV7-9 with TRBJ1-2; D uncertain. The V gene's germline CDR1 is SEHNR and CDR2 FQNEAQ (reference sequence). This CDR3 has 13 amino acids. Trimming left V 5 bases short and J 8 bases short, with 15 bases between. CDR3 protein: CASSPPTGKGYTF. DNA for the CDR3: TGTGCCAGCAGCCCCCCTACGGGGAAAGGCTACACCTTC.

This clonotype was detected many times. This chain joins TRBV6-1 and TRBJ2-3; 8 bases match TRBD1. V trimming: 5 bases; J trimming: 2 bases; junction bases outside the gene matches: 6. Germline CDR1 and CDR2: MNHNS and SASEGT. The CDR3 has 15 amino acids. In DNA form, the CDR3 reads TGTGCCAGCAGTACGACAGGGGTCAACACAGATACGCAGTATTTT. Translated: CASSTTGVNTDTQYF.

This clonotype was observed at least ten times. The chain employs TRBV7-2 and TRBJ2-7; D gene uncertain. This CDR3 comprises 9 residues. V shed 8 bases and J shed 6 bases, with 5 bases lying between them. The germline V gene encodes CDR1 SGHTA and CDR2 FQGNSA. The CDR3 nucleotides read TGTGCCAGCCGCCCCGAGCAGTACTTC. This sequence encodes CASRPEQYF.